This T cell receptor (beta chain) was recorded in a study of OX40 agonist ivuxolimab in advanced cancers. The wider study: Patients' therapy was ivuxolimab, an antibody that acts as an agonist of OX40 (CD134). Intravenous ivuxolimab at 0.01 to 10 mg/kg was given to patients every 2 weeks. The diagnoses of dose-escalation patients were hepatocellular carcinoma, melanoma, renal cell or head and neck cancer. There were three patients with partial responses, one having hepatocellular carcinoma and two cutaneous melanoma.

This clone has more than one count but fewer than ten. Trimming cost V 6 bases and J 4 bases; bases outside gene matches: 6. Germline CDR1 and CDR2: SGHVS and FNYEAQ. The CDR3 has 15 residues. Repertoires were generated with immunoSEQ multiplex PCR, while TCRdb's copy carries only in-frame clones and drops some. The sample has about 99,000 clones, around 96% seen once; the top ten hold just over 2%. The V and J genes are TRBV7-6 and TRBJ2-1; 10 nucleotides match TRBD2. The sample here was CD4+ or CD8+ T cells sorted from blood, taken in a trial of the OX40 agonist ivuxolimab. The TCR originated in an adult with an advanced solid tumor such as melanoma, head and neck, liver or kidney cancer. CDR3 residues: CASSFTSGEYNEQFF. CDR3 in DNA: TGTGCCAGCAGTTTTACTAGCGGGGAATACAATGAGCAGTTCTTC.